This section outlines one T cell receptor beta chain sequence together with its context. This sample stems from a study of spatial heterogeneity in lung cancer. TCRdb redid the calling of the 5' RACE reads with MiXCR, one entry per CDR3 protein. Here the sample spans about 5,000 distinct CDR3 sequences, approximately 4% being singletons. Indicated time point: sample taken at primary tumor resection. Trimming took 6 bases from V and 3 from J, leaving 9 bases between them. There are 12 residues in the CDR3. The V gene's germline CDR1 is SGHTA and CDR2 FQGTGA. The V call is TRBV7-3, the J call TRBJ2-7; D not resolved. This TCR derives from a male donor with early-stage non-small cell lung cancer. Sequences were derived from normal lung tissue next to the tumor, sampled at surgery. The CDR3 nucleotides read TGTGCCAGCAGGTCGGACGGCTACGAGCAGTACTTC. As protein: CASRSDGYEQYF.